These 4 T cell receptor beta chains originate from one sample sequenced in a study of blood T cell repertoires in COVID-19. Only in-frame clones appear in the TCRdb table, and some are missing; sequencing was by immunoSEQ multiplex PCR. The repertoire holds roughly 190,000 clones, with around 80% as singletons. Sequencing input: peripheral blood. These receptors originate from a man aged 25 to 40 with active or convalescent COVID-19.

The CDR3 nucleotides read TGTGCCAGTAGTCGGGACAGGGCGGAAGGACAGCCCCAGCATTTT. Amino acid sequence: CASSRDRAEGQPQHF. The rearrangement joins TRBV19 to TRBJ1-5, with 9 bases matching TRBD1. CDR1 and CDR2 from the germline V gene are LNHDA and SQIVND (reference sequence). This CDR3 has 15 residues. V was clipped by 5 bases and J by 7 bases; unmatched bases: 9.

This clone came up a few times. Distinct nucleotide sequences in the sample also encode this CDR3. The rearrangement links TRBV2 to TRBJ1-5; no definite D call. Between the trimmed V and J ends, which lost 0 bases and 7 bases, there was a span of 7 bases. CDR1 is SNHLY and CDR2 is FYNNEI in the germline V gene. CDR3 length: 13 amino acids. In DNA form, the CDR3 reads TGTGCCAGCAGTGAAGCGCCCAGGCAGCCCCAGCATTTT. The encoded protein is CASSEAPRQPQHF. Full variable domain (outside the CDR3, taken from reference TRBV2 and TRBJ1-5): EPEVTQTPSHQVTQMGQEVILRCVPISNHLYFYWYRQILGQKVEFLVSFYNNEISEKSEIFDDQFSVERPDGSNFTLKIRSTKLEDSAMYFCASSEAPRQPQHFGDGTRLSIL.

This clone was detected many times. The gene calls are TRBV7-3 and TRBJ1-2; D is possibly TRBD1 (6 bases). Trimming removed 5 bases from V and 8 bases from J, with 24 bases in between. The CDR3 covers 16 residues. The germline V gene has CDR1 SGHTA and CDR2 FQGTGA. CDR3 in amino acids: CASSPTDTAGAGGYTF. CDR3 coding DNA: TGTGCCAGCAGCCCAACCGACACAGCGGGGGCAGGCGGCTACACCTTC.

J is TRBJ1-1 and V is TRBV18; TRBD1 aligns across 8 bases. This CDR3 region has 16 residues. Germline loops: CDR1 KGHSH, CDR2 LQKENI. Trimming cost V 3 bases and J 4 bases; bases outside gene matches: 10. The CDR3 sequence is CASSPRPGGLGTEAFF. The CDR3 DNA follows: TGTGCCAGCTCACCCAGGCCAGGGGGCTTGGGCACTGAAGCTTTCTTT.